These 25 T cell receptor beta chains came from one sample sequenced in a study of T cells after yellow fever vaccination. TCRdb passed the 5' RACE reads through MiXCR, listing each CDR3 protein once. The sample holds approximately 510,000 distinct CDR3 sequences, about a fifth seen once. The specimen comprised PBMCs, sampled more than 20 days after the first yellow fever vaccination. These receptors came from a man aged 18-30 years who received the YFV17D yellow fever vaccine.

The table lists this clonotype with a count of one. V usage is TRBV20-1 and J usage is TRBJ2-5; D not resolved. This CDR3 region has 15 residues. V lost 3 bases, J lost 1 base, and 15 bases lay in between. Germline-derived CDR1 and CDR2 are DFQATT and SNEGSKA (reference sequence). As DNA, the CDR3 is TGCAGTGCTAGTGGTAGGGCCACCCTCCAAGAGACCCAGTACTTC. Translation: CSASGRATLQETQYF.

The sample holds a few counts of this clonotype. The gene calls are TRBV5-8 and TRBJ1-1; D unresolved. CDR3 length equals 14 residues. V dropped 4 bases and J dropped 2 bases, with 12 bases sitting between them. Germline V gene lookup returns CDR1 SGHTS and CDR2 YDEGEE. The CDR3 protein is CASSRHGINTEAFF. DNA for the CDR3: TGTGCCAGCAGCAGGCACGGGATAAACACTGAAGCTTTCTTT.

This chain connects TRBV5-1 to TRBJ2-5; 7 bases line up with TRBD1. The CDR3 consists of 16 residues. Germline trimming cut 4 bases from V and 7 bases from J; bases unmatched to any gene: 16. Germline CDR1 and CDR2: SGHRS and YFSETQ. The DNA of the CDR3 is TGCGCCAGCAGCACGGACAGGACGAACGTAGGCGGGACCCAGTACTTC. Its translation: CASSTDRTNVGGTQYF. Combining the CDR3 with reference TRBV5-1 and TRBJ2-5 gives the whole variable domain KAGVTQTPRYLIKTRGQQVTLSCSPISGHRSVSWYQQTPGQGLQFLFEYFSETQRNKGNFPGRFSGRQFSNSRSEMNVSTLELGDSALYLCASSTDRTNVGGTQYFGPGTRLLVL.

The chain combines TRBV4-2 with TRBJ1-6, with D perhaps matching TRBD1 (6 bases). CDR3 size: 16 residues. CDR1 is LGHNA and CDR2 is YNFKEQ in the germline V gene. V was cut by 1 base and J by 3 bases, with 10 bases left in between. CDR3 nucleotide sequence: TGTGCCAGCAGCCAAGCCGGGACAAGCTATAATTCACCCCTCCACTTT. It specifies CASSQAGTSYNSPLHF.

This clonotype showed up just a few times. The rearrangement joins TRBV20-1 to TRBJ2-3; 9 bases are shared with TRBD2. The CDR3 sequence is 17 residues long. The V gene end was trimmed by 3 bases and the J gene end by 0 bases; junction bases not matched to a gene: 10. In germline, CDR1 is DFQATT, CDR2 SNEGSKA (reference sequence). CDR3 DNA: TGCAGTGCTAGCGACTCACTAGCGGGCACTAGCACAGATACGCAGTATTTT. As protein: CSASDSLAGTSTDTQYF.

This clonotype was seen more than once but under ten times. V usage is TRBV11-2 and J usage is TRBJ2-5; no reliable D call. CDR1 is SGHAT, CDR2 FQNNGV, per germline. Between the trimmed V and J ends, which lost 0 bases and 5 bases, there was a span of 13 bases. This CDR3 comprises 15 residues. The CDR3 DNA reads as TGTGCCAGCAGCTTAGAGCCAGAAGCTTTTGAGACCCAGTACTTC. Translated: CASSLEPEAFETQYF. The whole variable domain, filled in from reference TRBV11-2 and TRBJ2-5, reads EAGVAQSPRYKIIEKRQSVAFWCNPISGHATLYWYQQILGQGPKLLIQFQNNGVVDDSQLPKDRFSAERLKGVDSTLKIQPAKLEDSAVYLCASSLEPEAFETQYFGPGTRLLVL.

This clonotype has just a few counts. The rearrangement links TRBV6-5 to TRBJ2-6; perhaps TRBD2 as D (7 bases). The CDR3 totals 18 residues. The germline gives CDR1 MNHEY, CDR2 SVGAGI. Trimming cost V 1 base and J 2 bases, with 15 bases left between them. The CDR3 region is CASSYFQGRAPGANVLTF. The CDR3 DNA reads as TGTGCCAGCAGTTACTTTCAGGGGAGGGCGCCTGGGGCCAACGTCCTGACTTTC.

The chain recombines TRBV29-1 with TRBJ2-5, with TRBD1 as a possible D gene (6 bases). Trimming stripped 6 bases from V and 9 bases from J, with 17 bases between. Germline V lookup: CDR1 SQVTM, CDR2 ANQGSEA. The CDR3 runs to 12 residues. CDR3 in amino acids: CSVTGRLMAQYF. The CDR3 DNA reads as TGCAGCGTGACAGGAAGGCTTATGGCCCAGTACTTC. Full variable domain (missing parts from reference TRBV29-1 and TRBJ2-5): SAVISQKPSRDICQRGTSLTIQCQVDSQVTMMFWYRQQPGQSLTLIATANQGSEATYESGFVIDKFPISRPNLTFSTLTVSNMSPEDSSIYLCSVTGRLMAQYFGPGTRLLVL.

This clonotype showed up just a few times. The J gene is TRBJ2-7, the V gene TRBV4-2; TRBD1 agrees at 9 bases. CDR1 LGHNA and CDR2 YNFKEQ come from the germline V gene. V trimming: 2 bases; J trimming: 6 bases; junction bases outside the gene matches: 8. The CDR3 loop spans 15 amino acids. As DNA, the CDR3 is TGTGCCAGCAGCCAATCCACAGGGGGCGGATCCGAGCAGTACTTC. As protein: CASSQSTGGGSEQYF.

The V call is TRBV3-1, the J call TRBJ2-5, with D possibly matching TRBD2 (6 bases). The CDR3 covers 13 residues. Trimming took 10 bases from V and 5 from J, leaving 17 bases between them. Germline lookup yields CDR1 LGHDT and CDR2 YNNKEL (reference sequence). This chain's CDR3 is CATENDRGETQYF. The DNA for the CDR3 is TGTGCCACCGAAAACGACCGGGGGGAGACCCAGTACTTC.

This clonotype was seen ten or more times. V and J are TRBV6-5 and TRBJ2-1, with TRBD2 identical over 9 bases. This CDR3 region has 15 residues. V lost 6 bases and J lost 7; bases outside the gene matches: 10. Germline CDR1 and CDR2: MNHEY and SVGAGI. In nucleotides, the CDR3 is TGTGCCAGCAGATACAGGGCGGGGGGGTCGAATGAGCAGTTCTTC. Amino acids: CASRYRAGGSNEQFF.

The sample holds a few counts of this clonotype. The V call is TRBV7-2, the J call TRBJ2-7, with 7 nucleotides matching TRBD1. Per the germline V gene, CDR1 is SGHTA and CDR2 is FQGNSA. The J segment lost 3 bases and the V segment lost 3 bases, leaving 8 bases of the junction unmatched. The CDR3 has 15 amino acids. CDR3 loop: CASSFGLGQLYEQYF. DNA for the CDR3: TGTGCCAGCAGCTTTGGTTTGGGACAGCTCTACGAGCAGTACTTC.

In its sample, this clonotype was seen a few times. The CDR3 spells CSVDRGGGYTF. For the CDR3, the DNA is TGCAGCGTTGACAGGGGAGGGGGCTACACCTTC. The chain joins TRBV29-1 to TRBJ1-2; D perhaps matches TRBD1 (6 bases). Germline assignment: CDR1 SQVTM and CDR2 ANQGSEA. V lost 3 bases to trimming and J lost 8 bases, with 10 bases between them. The CDR3 has 11 amino acids.

The chain combines TRBV30 with TRBJ2-5; D not resolved. The V gene lost 0 bases and the J gene lost 4 bases, with 15 bases spanning the gap. Germline V lookup: CDR1 GTSNPN, CDR2 SVGIG (reference sequence). The CDR3 loop spans 15 amino acids. The chain's CDR3 is CAWSVYLTRRETQYF. For the CDR3, the DNA is TGTGCCTGGAGTGTATATCTAACTCGGCGAGAGACCCAGTACTTC.

This clonotype showed up many times. The V gene is TRBV3-1, the J gene TRBJ2-3, with TRBD2 matching over 9 bases. The CDR3 runs to 18 residues. The V segment lost 4 bases and the J segment 0 bases; nucleotides outside the gene matches: 11. Germline V lookup: CDR1 LGHDT, CDR2 YNNKEL (reference sequence). CDR3: CASSRSAAGGTSTDTQYF. CDR3 bases: TGTGCCAGCAGCCGAAGCGCAGCGGGGGGCACTAGCACAGATACGCAGTATTTT.

The table lists this clonotype with a few counts. This CDR3 is CASAQGDGTLNEQFF. The CDR3 DNA reads as TGTGCCAGCGCCCAGGGCGATGGGACGCTCAATGAGCAGTTCTTC. V is TRBV7-9 and J is TRBJ2-1; the D call may be TRBD1 or TRBD2 (5 bases each). The CDR3 covers 15 residues. Trimming took 8 bases from V and 6 from J, leaving 20 bases between them. Germline V gene sequence: CDR1 SEHNR, CDR2 FQNEAQ (reference sequence).

This clonotype was detected only a few times. The rearrangement links TRBV12-3 or TRBV12-4 to TRBJ2-2; a possible D gene is TRBD2 (5 bases). This CDR3 spans 13 amino acids. With 7 bases removed from V and 7 bases from J, the gap between germline ends came to 13 bases. DNA of the CDR3: TGTGCCAGCAACCCTGAGGGTGGCGGGGAGCTGTTTTTT. It yields the protein CASNPEGGGELFF.

The table lists this clonotype with a few counts. The chain combines TRBV19 with TRBJ2-1; TRBD2 might be the D (6 bases). The CDR3 sequence is 15 residues long. Trimming removed 6 bases at V and 4 bases at J, with 16 bases between. Germline CDR1 is LNHDA and CDR2 is SQIVND (reference sequence). CDR3 sequence: CASREAGRKYNEQFF. DNA of the CDR3: TGTGCCAGTAGGGAGGCGGGGAGAAAATACAATGAGCAGTTCTTC.

This clonotype was seen many times. As DNA, the CDR3 is TGTGCCAGCATAGGTTGGGGGCCTGAAGCTTTCTTT. Translated, it gives CASIGWGPEAFF. The V and J genes are TRBV27 and TRBJ1-1, with D possibly matching TRBD1 (6 bases). The V end lost 7 bases, the J end lost 6 bases, and 12 bases lay between the germline ends. This CDR3 is 12 amino acids long. Germline lookup yields CDR1 MNHEY and CDR2 SMNVEV (reference sequence).

The table lists this clonotype with many counts. This sequence joins TRBV5-1 and TRBJ2-1; D remains ambiguous. Germline CDR1 is SGHRS and CDR2 is YFSETQ. The CDR3 consists of 11 residues. The V end lost 0 bases, the J end lost 9 bases, and 4 bases lay between the germline ends. CDR3: CASSLEGEQFF. CDR3 in DNA: TGCGCCAGCAGCTTGGAGGGTGAGCAGTTCTTC.

The table lists this clonotype with a few counts. This chain uses TRBV6-5 with TRBJ2-3; TRBD1 or TRBD2 may be the D gene (5 bases each). Germline V CDR1 and CDR2: MNHEY, SVGAGI. Trimming removed 7 bases from V and 6 bases from J, with 20 bases in between. This CDR3 spans 15 amino acids. The CDR3 DNA is TGTGCCAGCATTAAAAGGGGACGACGGGCGGATACGCAGTATTTT. Translated: CASIKRGRRADTQYF.

This clonotype has just a few counts. A read error may account for a junction end that differs from germline. This chain links TRBV7-2 with TRBJ2-5; 7 nucleotides agree with TRBD2. CDR1 is SGHTA and CDR2 is FQGNSA in the germline V gene. The CDR3 spans 14 residues. The CDR3 loop is CASSFGTMRETQYF. The CDR3 DNA reads TGTGCCAGCAGCTTTGGGACTATGCGAGAGACCCAGTACTTT. The variable domain in full, completed from reference TRBV7-2 and TRBJ2-5, reads GAGVSQSPSNKVTEKGKDVELRCDPISGHTALYWYRQSLGQGLEFLIYFQGNSAPDKSGLPSDRFSAERTGGSVSTLTIQRTQQEDSAVYLCASSFGTMRETQYFGPGTRLLVL.

The chain couples TRBV5-1 to TRBJ2-7; no clear D. Trimming shortened V by 2 bases and J by 5 bases, and 14 bases separated the two germline ends. This CDR3 comprises 14 residues. Looked up from germline, CDR1 is SGHRS and CDR2 is YFSETQ. CDR3: CASSFRLNADEQYF. The CDR3 DNA reads as TGCGCCAGCAGCTTTAGATTAAATGCCGACGAGCAGTACTTC.

This clonotype has just a few counts. CDR3: CASSYSTAGDTDTQYF. CDR3 bases: TGTGCCAGCAGTTACTCGACGGCAGGGGACACAGATACGCAGTATTTT. V and J are TRBV6-2 or TRBV6-3 and TRBJ2-3; D perhaps matches TRBD1 (6 bases). CDR1 and CDR2 from the germline V gene are MNHEY and SVGEGT. The CDR3 has 16 amino acids. V shed 0 bases and J shed 2 bases, with 12 bases lying between them.

J is TRBJ1-5 and V is TRBV25-1, with D perhaps matching TRBD1 (5 bases). The germline V gene encodes CDR1 MGHDK and CDR2 SYGVNS. V lost 3 bases and J 1 base, leaving 13 bases between the germline ends. CDR3 length: 16 residues. In DNA form, the CDR3 reads TGTGCCAGCAGTGAGGGCTTGCAGGGAAGCAATCAGCCCCAGCATTTT. It encodes CASSEGLQGSNQPQHF.